This record concerns one T cell receptor beta chain sequence. Its antigen target is currently unknown. No much larger clone exists at a distance of one base, and base qualities are not known. TCRbeta CDR3 regions were amplified from genomic DNA by means of the immunoSEQ Assay, a bias-controlled multiplex PCR. On the authors' methods: Within the assay, amplification of reference gene primers was used to estimate how many nucleated cells each sample contained. To quantify the absolute abundance of each unique TCRbeta CDR3 rearrangement, sequence reads were collapsed and filtered. For each sample, productive Simpson clonality was calculated as the square root of Simpson's diversity index across productive rearrangements. The table comes from immuneACCESS by way of TCRdb, which keeps in-frame sequences with V and J called. Part of the clones is missing from these tables; in studies checked, under half for an unresolved V gene and the rest for unknown reasons. V, J and clone size derive from that table, while D and trimming were established from the DNA sequence. The sample yields around 200,000 clones; around four fifths were counted once. 7% to 10% of the sample comes from the top ten.

The data originate from a study of blood T cell repertoires in COVID-19 (TCRdb year 2020). General notes on the study: Collaborator samples came from the United States, Italy and Spain and covered acute and convalescent phases of COVID-19. The prospective study material was composed of cDNA or gDNA derived from T cells, B-cell-depleted T cells, or PBMCs. Deeply sampled blood TCRbeta repertoires from subjects exposed to, actively infected with, or recovered from COVID-19 were included in the dataset. The repertoires were made available in a free public database intended to serve as a resource for research on the immune response to SARS-CoV-2. Samples were obtained from the ongoing ImmuneRACE study (first 160 participants) and from 1,200 or so subjects provided by 6 global collaborators. The sample metadata nearly always contained a de-identified subject ID, COVID-19 status, age in years and sex. Where HLA class I and class II types were available, the types were taken from metadata supplied by the sample provider, not from assay-based typing.

The collaborating institutions used their own protocols to collect whole blood in K2EDTA tubes. For TCRbeta analysis, collaborator samples were shipped as frozen whole blood, as isolated PBMCs, or as DNA extracted from either sample type. The investigation overall reported the following: Clinical and demographic metadata were provided uncurated, with the amount varying by source and participant.

Sequenced input: peripheral blood. This clonotype was obtained from a woman between 50 and 59 years old with acute or convalescent COVID-19.

The DNA sequence is as follows: TGTGCCAGCAGCCAAGATCGGTCGAACGGGGAGCTGTTTTTT. This codes for CASSQDRSNGELFF. The V gene is TRBV3-1 (or the pseudogene TRBV3-2) and the J gene is TRBJ2-2; no D gene is confidently identified. The CDR3 runs 14 amino acids, cysteine and phenylalanine included. The sequence is cut down to CDR3 DNA, 42 bases in frame from base 1. CDR1 and CDR2 are read off the germline V gene (reference sequence) as LGHDT and YNNKEL. The V end loses 0 bases and the J end loses 7 bases, and a stretch of 9 bases separates them.